This entry lists 2 T cell receptor beta chains sequenced from one sample in a study of PD-1 blockade in classical Hodgkin lymphoma. Time point: newly diagnosed, previously untreated cHL patient sample. Here immunoSEQ multiplex PCR was the method, and the copy in TCRdb shows in-frame clones only, minus some. The sample shows 15,000 to 20,000 clones, about 83% of them seen only once. The sample consisted of peripheral blood mononuclear cells (PBMCs). The origin of the receptors is a human donor with classical Hodgkin lymphoma.

The sample holds a few counts of this clone. The J gene is TRBJ2-7, the V gene TRBV4-1, with 8 bases aligning to TRBD1. The CDR3 length is 14 residues. V shed 8 bases, J shed 3 bases, and the junction held 9 bases outside the gene matches. Germline CDR1 reads MGHRA; CDR2 reads YSYEKL. Here the CDR3 reads CASSNPGGYYEQYF. CDR3 nucleotide sequence: TGCGCCAGCTCAAACCCAGGGGGCTACTACGAGCAGTACTTC.

This rearrangement joins TRBV19 to TRBJ1-1, with D unresolved. V dropped 0 bases and J dropped 8 bases, with 7 bases sitting between them. Germline CDR1 reads LNHDA; CDR2 reads SQIVND (reference sequence). CDR3 length: 12 residues. The CDR3: CASSIDRTEAFF. CDR3 DNA sequence: TGTGCCAGTAGTATAGACCGAACAGAAGCTTTCTTT. The complete variable domain, with remaining parts taken from reference TRBV19 and TRBJ1-1, reads DGGITQSPKYLFRKEGQNVTLSCEQNLNHDAMYWYRQDPGQGLRLIYYSQIVNDFQKGDIAEGYSVSREKKESFPLTVTSAQKNPTAFYLCASSIDRTEAFFGQGTRLTVV.